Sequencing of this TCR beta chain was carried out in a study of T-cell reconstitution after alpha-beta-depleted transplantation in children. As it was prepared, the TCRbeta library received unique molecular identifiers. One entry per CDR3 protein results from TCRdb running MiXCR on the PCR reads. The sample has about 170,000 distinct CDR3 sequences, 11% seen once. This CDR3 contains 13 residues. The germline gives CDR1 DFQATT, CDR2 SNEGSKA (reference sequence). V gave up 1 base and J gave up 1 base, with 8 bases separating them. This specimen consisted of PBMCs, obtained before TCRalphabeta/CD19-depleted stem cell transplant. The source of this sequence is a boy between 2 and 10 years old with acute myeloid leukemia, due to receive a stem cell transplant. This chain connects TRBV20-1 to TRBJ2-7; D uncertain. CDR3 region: CSARATLSYEQYF. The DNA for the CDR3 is TGCAGTGCTAGAGCAACCCTATCCTACGAGCAGTACTTC.